The present TCR beta chain was sequenced within a study of CD8+ T cells in alopecia areata. Between the trimmed V and J ends, which lost 0 bases and 7 bases, there was a span of 14 bases. CDR1 and CDR2 from the germline V gene are SGDLS and YYNGEE. This CDR3 contains 15 residues. As for treatment: oral pan-JAK inhibitor, 5-10 mg twice daily. Sequencing relied on a cDNA template that was reverse transcribed from extracted RNA. This table comes from immunoSEQ multiplex PCR, and its TCRdb copy is limited to in-frame clones, with some not included. The repertoire holds a few hundred thousand clones, with just over 65% as singletons.

The TCR was taken from a human donor with alopecia areata. The sample consisted of CD4+ T cells sorted from blood, taken around week 44, from a patient treated with tofacitinib. The J gene is TRBJ2-1, the V gene TRBV9, with D perhaps matching TRBD2 (5 bases). The CDR3 DNA is TGTGCCAGCAGCGTAGGAGTTTATCGGGGAAATGAGCAGTTCTTC. It yields the protein CASSVGVYRGNEQFF.